The 25 T cell receptor beta chains below were found in one sample sequenced in a study of a mutant IDH1 vaccine in newly diagnosed glioma. Regarding time point: baseline, week 1 (first vaccination visit). Noted treatment: pre-vaccination baseline after standard-of-care therapy. The repertoire was sequenced with immunoSEQ multiplex PCR; TCRdb's copy has only in-frame clones and lacks some. The sample includes roughly 84,000 clones, approximately 80% of them seen just once. Sequenced material: PBMCs, taken from a glioma patient treated with radiotherapy, temozolomide or both. These TCRs come from a man aged 35-49 years with glioma. Some clones in this sample may be carry-over from other donors' samples.

The chain joins TRBV5-1 to TRBJ1-1; no reliable D call. The germline CDR1 and CDR2 sequences are SGHRS and YFSETQ. The CDR3 sequence is 14 residues long. V was shortened by 3 bases and J by 0 bases, with 9 bases between the two germline ends. This CDR3 is CASSSDGMNTEAFF. CDR3 sequence (DNA): TGCGCCAGCAGCTCGGACGGAATGAACACTGAAGCTTTCTTT.

This chain joins TRBV19 and TRBJ1-5; no firm D call. Per germline, CDR1 LNHDA and CDR2 SQIVND (reference sequence). Trimming took 2 bases from V and 3 from J, leaving 14 bases between them. The CDR3 has 16 residues. As DNA, the CDR3 is TGTGCCAGTAGTATAAAGGAAGTAGTCCTCAATCAGCCCCAGCATTTT. It yields the protein CASSIKEVVLNQPQHF.

The rearrangement joins TRBV2 to TRBJ1-2, with no clear D. The CDR3 loop spans 13 amino acids. V dropped 3 bases and J dropped 10 bases, with 15 bases sitting between them. Germline CDR1 is SNHLY and CDR2 is FYNNEI. The DNA for the CDR3 is TGTGCCAGCAGTGACGGGTCCATTCGGGACTACACCTTC. Amino acid sequence: CASSDGSIRDYTF.

This clone is labeled as medium-sized. The chain recombines TRBV6-6 with TRBJ1-2; D uncertain. Trimming stripped 6 bases from V and 0 bases from J, with 8 bases between. Germline loops: CDR1 MNHNY, CDR2 SVGAGI (reference sequence). This CDR3 has 13 amino acids. CDR3 in amino acids: CASSRRANYGYTF. CDR3 DNA sequence: TGTGCCAGCAGCCGCCGCGCTAACTATGGCTACACCTTC.

The chain links TRBV29-1 to TRBJ2-5; D remains ambiguous. From germline, CDR1 is SQVTM and CDR2 ANQGSEA. V was cut by 4 bases and J by 5 bases, with 14 bases left in between. CDR3 size: 13 residues. The CDR3 region has the DNA TGCAGCGTTGGGAGAGCCCCAATGGAGACCCAGTACTTC. Encoded protein: CSVGRAPMETQYF.

This clone was recorded a few times. The CDR3 sequence is CASSLRGGKGEQYF. DNA for the CDR3: TGTGCCAGCAGTTTACGAGGCGGTAAGGGCGAGCAGTACTTC. The V call is TRBV27, the J call TRBJ2-7; D call uncertain. This CDR3 has 14 amino acids. CDR1 and CDR2 from the germline V gene are MNHEY and SMNVEV (reference sequence). The V gene lost 2 bases and the J gene lost 6 bases, with 14 bases spanning the gap.

The rearrangement uses TRBV5-6 and TRBJ2-2; no clear D. Germline V CDR1 and CDR2: SGHDT, YYEEEE. The CDR3 is made up of 16 amino acids. V gave up 3 bases and J gave up 2 bases, with 14 bases separating them. The CDR3 loop reads CASSWSPAKNTGELFF. The DNA of the CDR3 is TGTGCCAGCAGCTGGTCCCCCGCGAAAAACACCGGGGAGCTGTTTTTT.

This CDR3 reads CASSFRRGAGQETQYF. DNA for the CDR3: TGTGCCAGCAGCTTCAGACGAGGGGCAGGGCAAGAGACCCAGTACTTC. V gene TRBV5-6 combines with J gene TRBJ2-5; either TRBD1 or TRBD2 may fit D (5 bases each). V lost 2 bases to trimming and J lost 2 bases, with 16 bases between them. The CDR3 is 16 residues long. Germline CDR1 and CDR2: SGHDT and YYEEEE. The whole variable domain, filled in from reference TRBV5-6 and TRBJ2-5, reads DAGVTQSPTHLIKTRGQQVTLRCSPKSGHDTVSWYQQALGQGPQFIFQYYEEEERQRGNFPDRFSGHQFPNYSSELNVNALLLGDSALYLCASSFRRGAGQETQYFGPGTRLLVL.

In DNA, the CDR3 is TGTGCCAGCAGTGGTGGGAGCGGGTACCGCTCCTACGAGCAGTACTTC. Amino acids: CASSGGSGYRSYEQYF. The genes are TRBV5-6 and TRBJ2-7; D is possibly TRBD2 (6 bases). The V and J ends lost 5 bases and 0 bases respectively, with 18 bases between them. CDR3 length equals 16 residues. CDR1 and CDR2 from the germline V gene are SGHDT and YYEEEE.

The J gene is TRBJ1-1, the V gene TRBV27; TRBD1 might be the D (5 bases). V lost 1 base and J 6 bases, leaving 6 bases between the germline ends. The germline V gene encodes CDR1 MNHEY and CDR2 SMNVEV (reference sequence). The length of the CDR3 is 12 residues. The CDR3 coding sequence is TGTGCCAGCAGTTTATGGGGGTCTGAAGCTTTCTTT. Translated, it gives CASSLWGSEAFF.

The chain is built from TRBV6-6 and TRBJ1-3; perhaps TRBD1 as D (5 bases). The CDR3 spans 16 residues. Trimming left V 7 bases short and J 3 bases short, with 19 bases between. In germline, CDR1 is MNHNY, CDR2 SVGAGI (reference sequence). The CDR3 is CASTQPAGGGGNTIYF. In DNA form, the CDR3 reads TGTGCCAGCACCCAACCGGCGGGGGGGGGTGGAAACACCATATATTTT.

This sequence joins TRBV6-5 and TRBJ1-2; TRBD1 aligns across 9 bases. With V trimmed by 2 bases and J by 4 bases, 8 bases remained unmatched. The CDR3 runs to 16 residues. Germline loops: CDR1 MNHEY, CDR2 SVGAGI. The CDR3 protein is CASSYQSGTGSYGYTF. Written as DNA, the CDR3 is TGTGCCAGCAGTTACCAATCCGGGACAGGGTCCTATGGCTACACCTTC.

This chain's CDR3 is CASSRDGKNTEAFF. CDR3 nucleotide sequence: TGTGCCAGCAGTCGAGACGGAAAGAACACTGAAGCTTTCTTT. V gene TRBV5-4 combines with J gene TRBJ1-1, with D hard to call. Trimming removed 5 bases from V and 1 base from J, with 12 bases in between. Germline V CDR1 and CDR2: SGHNT, YYREEE (reference sequence). This CDR3 spans 14 amino acids. Drawing the rest from reference TRBV5-4 and TRBJ1-1, the complete variable domain is ETGVTQSPTHLIKTRGQQVTLRCSSQSGHNTVSWYQQALGQGPQFIFQYYREEENGRGNFPPRFSGLQFPNYSSELNVNALELDDSALYLCASSRDGKNTEAFFGQGTRLTVV.

This rearrangement joins TRBV28 to TRBJ1-5; D gene unclear. From germline, CDR1 is MDHEN and CDR2 SYDVKM. This CDR3 is built from 12 residues. V was pared by 6 bases and J by 7 bases, with 10 bases between. CDR3 in DNA: TGTGCCAGCAGCTCCAGACGGCAGCCCCAGCATTTT. Amino acids: CASSSRRQPQHF. The whole variable domain, filled in from reference TRBV28 and TRBJ1-5, reads DVKVTQSSRYLVKRTGEKVFLECVQDMDHENMFWYRQDPGLGLRLIYFSYDVKMKEKGDIPEGYSVSREKKERFSLILESASTNQTSMYLCASSSRRQPQHFGDGTRLSIL.

The rearrangement links TRBV4-1 to TRBJ2-5, with TRBD1 identical over 8 bases. This CDR3 is built from 14 residues. Germline V gene lookup returns CDR1 MGHRA and CDR2 YSYEKL. V lost 6 bases to trimming and J lost 3 bases; unmatched junction nucleotides: 6. CDR3 in DNA: TGCGCCAGCAGTACAGGGGGGTTGGAAGAGACCCAGTACTTC. Translated, it gives CASSTGGLEETQYF.

The V and J genes are TRBV29-1 and TRBJ1-1; possibly TRBD1 for D (6 bases). The germline V and J ends were trimmed by 6 bases and 0 bases, with 14 bases remaining between them. The CDR3 runs to 14 residues. CDR1 is SQVTM and CDR2 is ANQGSEA in the germline V gene. This chain's CDR3 is CSVVQGSMNTEAFF. CDR3 DNA sequence: TGCAGCGTAGTACAGGGATCAATGAACACTGAAGCTTTCTTT. The complete variable domain, with remaining parts taken from reference TRBV29-1 and TRBJ1-1, reads SAVISQKPSRDICQRGTSLTIQCQVDSQVTMMFWYRQQPGQSLTLIATANQGSEATYESGFVIDKFPISRPNLTFSTLTVSNMSPEDSSIYLCSVVQGSMNTEAFFGQGTRLTVV.

This chain joins TRBV27 and TRBJ1-5; D is unclear. The CDR3 sequence is 15 residues long. Deletions cut 0 bases from V and 7 bases from J, with 13 bases between. Germline loops: CDR1 MNHEY, CDR2 SMNVEV (reference sequence). The CDR3 nucleotides read TGTGCCAGCAGTTTATCGCTTGGGTCAGGCCAGCCCCAGCATTTT. Its translation is CASSLSLGSGQPQHF.

The chain uses TRBV2 and TRBJ2-3; a possible D gene is TRBD1 (5 bases). The V end was cut by 3 bases, the J end by 4 bases, with 11 bases between. The CDR3 sequence is 14 residues long. The germline gives CDR1 SNHLY, CDR2 FYNNEI. CDR3 protein: CASSDWQGADTQYF. Written as DNA, the CDR3 is TGTGCCAGCAGTGATTGGCAGGGTGCAGATACGCAGTATTTT. Using reference TRBV2 and TRBJ2-3 for the parts outside the CDR3, the full variable domain is EPEVTQTPSHQVTQMGQEVILRCVPISNHLYFYWYRQILGQKVEFLVSFYNNEISEKSEIFDDQFSVERPDGSNFTLKIRSTKLEDSAMYFCASSDWQGADTQYFGPGTRLTVL.

The CDR3 is CAWSVTSPNSPLHF. The CDR3 coding sequence is TGTGCCTGGAGTGTGACGTCTCCTAATTCACCCCTCCACTTT. The chain is built from TRBV30 and TRBJ1-6; D gene uncertain. The length of the CDR3 is 14 residues. Germline V gene sequence: CDR1 GTSNPN, CDR2 SVGIG (reference sequence). The V gene lost 0 bases and the J gene lost 6 bases, with 9 bases spanning the gap. The full variable domain, with the rest looked up from reference TRBV30 and TRBJ1-6, is SQTIHQWPATLVQPVGSPLSLECTVEGTSNPNLYWYRQAAGRGLQLLFYSVGIGQISSEVPQNLSASRPQDRQFILSSKKLLLSDSGFYLCAWSVTSPNSPLHFGNGTRLTVT.

V and J are TRBV9 and TRBJ2-1, with 7 nucleotides matching TRBD2. In germline, CDR1 is SGDLS, CDR2 YYNGEE. V shed 0 bases, J shed 9 bases, and the junction held 12 bases outside the gene matches. This CDR3 region has 16 residues. The CDR3 nucleotides are TGTGCCAGCAGCGTAGAGGCGGGGGACCGGAACCGTGAGCAGTTCTTC. It translates to CASSVEAGDRNREQFF.

This chain links TRBV20-1 with TRBJ2-1; the match to TRBD2 covers 8 bases. The germline gives CDR1 DFQATT, CDR2 SNEGSKA (reference sequence). Trimming cost V 6 bases and J 10 bases; bases outside gene matches: 2. The CDR3 has 10 residues. As DNA, the CDR3 is TGCAGTGCCAGCGGGAGCGAGCAGTTCTTC. This gives the protein CSASGSEQFF.

This clone has a single count. The chain links TRBV7-2 to TRBJ2-5; 11 bases align to TRBD2. This CDR3 comprises 17 residues. Germline V gives CDR1 SGHTA, CDR2 FQGNSA. The V segment lost 5 bases and the J segment 2 bases; nucleotides outside the gene matches: 10. As DNA, the CDR3 is TGTGCCAGCAGCAACACCCTAGCGGGGGGCCCTCAAGAGACCCAGTACTTC. As protein: CASSNTLAGGPQETQYF.

Only a few counts were recorded for this clone. This chain's CDR3 is CASSLRLMNTEAFF. The CDR3 coding sequence is TGTGCCAGCAGTTTACGGCTAATGAACACTGAAGCTTTCTTT. This chain uses TRBV27 with TRBJ1-1; D unclear. Germline-derived CDR1 and CDR2 are MNHEY and SMNVEV (reference sequence). There are 14 residues in the CDR3. V shed 2 bases and J shed 0 bases, with 7 bases lying between them.

The chain joins TRBV25-1 to TRBJ1-1; 8 bases line up with TRBD1. Germline trimming cut 6 bases from V and 1 base from J; bases unmatched to any gene: 7. From germline, CDR1 is MGHDK and CDR2 SYGVNS. The CDR3 totals 15 residues. This chain's CDR3 is CASRRADRGNTEAFF. CDR3 nucleotides: TGTGCCAGCAGGAGGGCCGACAGGGGGAACACTGAAGCTTTCTTT.

This chain links TRBV10-2 with TRBJ1-2; 7 nucleotides match TRBD1. The CDR3 totals 16 residues. The V and J ends lost 6 bases and 0 bases, in that order; junction bases with no gene match: 10. Germline V lookup: CDR1 WSHSY, CDR2 SAAADI. The CDR3 nucleotides are TGCGCCAGCAGGGCGGTGGGGGGACAGACTAACTATGGCTACACCTTC. Encoded protein: CASRAVGGQTNYGYTF.